This TCR beta chain was sequenced for a study of blood T cell repertoires in COVID-19. Study at large: PBMCs, B-cell-depleted T cells, or T cells provided the cDNA or gDNA that made up the material.

Original processing notes: Amplification with reference gene primers provided the estimates of nucleated cell counts. Sequencing was performed with immunoSEQ multiplex PCR; in TCRdb, only in-frame clones are kept and a portion is missing. V, J and clone size were drawn from that table, and D and trimming were deduced from the DNA. Of some 80,000 clones detected, roughly 84% appear once; the ten largest clones hold 22%. Germline loops: CDR1 LNHDA, CDR2 SQIVND (reference sequence). Unmatched junction bases numbered 6, after V lost 5 bases and J lost 2 bases. The CDR3 runs 15 residues. The material sequenced was peripheral blood. This chain connects TRBV19 to TRBJ2-5; 9 bases are shared with TRBD2. This TCR was sampled from a woman aged 80 or over in a cohort sampled during active or convalescent COVID-19. The DNA for the CDR3 is TGTGCCAGTAGTCTGCGGACTAGCGTACAAGAGACCCAGTACTTC. As protein: CASSLRTSVQETQYF. The full variable domain, completed using reference TRBV19 and TRBJ2-5, is DGGITQSPKYLFRKEGQNVTLSCEQNLNHDAMYWYRQDPGQGLRLIYYSQIVNDFQKGDIAEGYSVSREKKESFPLTVTSAQKNPTAFYLCASSLRTSVQETQYFGPGTRLLVL.